Below, 21 T cell receptor beta chains from the same sample are listed, as sequenced in a study of T cell responses to AZD1222 COVID-19 vaccine. Some clones are missing from TCRdb's copy, which holds only in-frame ones; the method was immunoSEQ multiplex PCR. The data contain 85,000 to 130,000 clones, about 93% of them seen just once; the ten biggest clones take up around 5%. The sample was peripheral blood, taken on day 0 of AZD1222 vaccination. Receptor source: an adult in good health.

The sample holds one count of this clone. V gene TRBV19 combines with J gene TRBJ2-7; D is uncertain. CDR3 length: 14 residues. Germline V CDR1 and CDR2: LNHDA, SQIVND (reference sequence). V lost 4 bases, J lost 1 base, and 11 bases lay in between. The CDR3 DNA is TGTGCCAGTAGTACCGGTTATGGTTCCTACGAGCAGTACTTC. Residues: CASSTGYGSYEQYF.

The genes are TRBV2 and TRBJ2-3; 9 bases are shared with TRBD1. The V gene end was trimmed by 6 bases and the J gene end by 0 bases; junction bases not matched to a gene: 4. This CDR3 region has 15 residues. CDR1 is SNHLY, CDR2 FYNNEI, per germline. The CDR3 spells CASRQGARSTDTQYF. Written as DNA, the CDR3 is TGTGCCAGCAGACAGGGGGCCCGTAGCACAGATACGCAGTATTTT.

The chain has TRBV7-9 and TRBJ1-3; D call uncertain. The length of the CDR3 is 14 residues. Germline assignment: CDR1 SEHNR and CDR2 FQNEAQ (reference sequence). Trimming pared 4 bases from V and 7 bases from J, leaving 14 bases between. CDR3 in amino acids: CASSSGRGDNTIYF. CDR3 nucleotide sequence: TGTGCCAGCAGCTCCGGACGGGGAGACAACACCATATATTTT.

The J gene is TRBJ1-2, the V gene TRBV3-1 (or the pseudogene TRBV3-2), with TRBD1 matching 8 bases. This CDR3 is 13 amino acids long. CDR1 is LGHDT, CDR2 YNNKEL, per germline (reference sequence). V shed 4 bases and J 4 bases; nucleotides not matched to a gene: 2. In DNA, the CDR3 is TGTGCCAGCAGCCGTGGACAGGGCTATGGCTACACCTTC. Its translation is CASSRGQGYGYTF.

The V call is TRBV9, the J call TRBJ2-3; D is unclear. The CDR3 sequence is 13 residues long. V gave up 3 bases and J gave up 4 bases, with 9 bases separating them. Germline lookup yields CDR1 SGDLS and CDR2 YYNGEE. In DNA, the CDR3 is TGTGCCAGCAGCGGACCCATATCAGATACGCAGTATTTT. Translated, it gives CASSGPISDTQYF.

The rearrangement joins TRBV9 to TRBJ1-5, with D possibly being TRBD1 (6 bases). CDR3 length: 18 residues. Looked up from germline, CDR1 is SGDLS and CDR2 is YYNGEE. Trimming pared 0 bases from V and 7 bases from J, leaving 23 bases between. The CDR3 loop reads CASSVEGGQGGVRQPQHF. The CDR3 coding sequence is TGTGCCAGCAGCGTAGAGGGGGGACAAGGGGGAGTTCGGCAGCCCCAGCATTTT.

The rearrangement joins TRBV28 to TRBJ1-1; D is perhaps TRBD1 (5 bases). Trimming took off 2 bases at V and 1 base at J, with 5 bases between the two ends. Germline V gene lookup returns CDR1 MDHEN and CDR2 SYDVKM. This CDR3 has 13 amino acids. The CDR3 sequence: CASSLGQNTEAFF. The DNA for the CDR3 is TGTGCCAGCAGTTTAGGACAGAACACTGAAGCTTTCTTT.

This chain connects TRBV5-4 to TRBJ1-1; TRBD1 matches 11 bases. CDR1 is SGHNT, CDR2 YYREEE, per germline (reference sequence). V was clipped by 4 bases and J by 6 bases; unmatched bases: 5. The CDR3 length is 14 residues. Here the CDR3 DNA reads TGTGCCAGCAGCCTTGGACAGGGGGCGCCTGAAGCTTTCTTT. It is translated as CASSLGQGAPEAFF.

The chain recombines TRBV7-9 with TRBJ2-2, with TRBD2 matching over 9 bases. This CDR3 is 16 amino acids long. CDR1 is SEHNR, CDR2 FQNEAQ, per germline (reference sequence). V was clipped by 5 bases and J by 0 bases; unmatched bases: 4. Written as DNA, the CDR3 is TGTGCCAGCAGCCGCGGGGGGGACCCGAACACCGGGGAGCTGTTTTTT. The encoded protein is CASSRGGDPNTGELFF. Full variable domain (outside the CDR3, taken from reference TRBV7-9 and TRBJ2-2): DTGVSQNPRHKITKRGQNVTFRCDPISEHNRLYWYRQTLGQGPEFLTYFQNEAQLEKSRLLSDRFSAERPKGSFSTLEIQRTEQGDSAMYLCASSRGGDPNTGELFFGEGSRLTVL.

CDR3: CASSEGAGRAFF. CDR3 DNA: TGTGCCAGCAGCGAGGGGGCAGGGAGAGCTTTCTTT. This sequence joins TRBV9 and TRBJ1-1; 7 bases agree with TRBD1. In germline, CDR1 is SGDLS, CDR2 YYNGEE. Trimming at V came to 3 bases and at J to 10 bases, leaving 6 bases not matched to a gene. The CDR3 consists of 12 residues.

The chain is built from TRBV15 and TRBJ2-7; D unclear. The CDR3 covers 13 residues. Trimming took 1 base from V and 7 from J, leaving 11 bases between them. CDR1 and CDR2 (germline): LNHNV, YYDKDF (reference sequence). DNA of the CDR3: TGTGCCACCAGCAGAGGAATAGCAAAAGAGCAGTACTTC. Its protein is CATSRGIAKEQYF.

The V call is TRBV7-9, the J call TRBJ1-2; D is perhaps TRBD1 (5 bases). Trimming took 10 bases from V and 5 from J, leaving 23 bases between them. Germline lookup yields CDR1 SEHNR and CDR2 FQNEAQ (reference sequence). The CDR3 contains 15 residues. CDR3 in DNA: TGTGCCACGAGGACCGAACCGGGGACTTATTATGGCTACACCTTC. Amino acids: CATRTEPGTYYGYTF.

The chain links TRBV9 to TRBJ1-2; no definite D call. V was trimmed by 3 bases and J by 3 bases, leaving 24 bases between them. The CDR3 spans 18 residues. The V gene's germline CDR1 is SGDLS and CDR2 YYNGEE. CDR3 loop: CASSDRPRTRAPDYGYTF. The CDR3 DNA reads TGTGCCAGCAGCGATAGACCCCGGACTAGAGCCCCTGACTATGGCTACACCTTC. Complete variable domain (other parts from reference TRBV9 and TRBJ1-2): DSGVTQTPKHLITATGQRVTLRCSPRSGDLSVYWYQQSLDQGLQFLIQYYNGEERAKGNILERFSAQQFPDLHSELNLSSLELGDSALYFCASSDRPRTRAPDYGYTFGSGTRLTVV.

The chain combines TRBV3-1 (or the pseudogene TRBV3-2) with TRBJ1-1; D gene ambiguous. Germline V gives CDR1 LGHDT, CDR2 YNNKEL (reference sequence). V was shortened by 7 bases and J by 5 bases, with 20 bases between the two germline ends. This CDR3 is built from 15 residues. The CDR3 region has the DNA TGTGCCAGCACCGATACACCCGTTGGCGGGACTGAAGCTTTCTTT. Translating gives CASTDTPVGGTEAFF.

The V and J genes are TRBV5-4 and TRBJ2-2, with D perhaps TRBD1 (7 bases). In germline, CDR1 is SGHNT, CDR2 YYREEE (reference sequence). Trimming stripped 6 bases from V and 6 bases from J, with 15 bases between. The CDR3 has 14 residues. Written as DNA, the CDR3 is TGTGCCAGCACCCCAGGGGGGAATGCCGGGGAGCTGTTTTTT. Its translation is CASTPGGNAGELFF.

The chain combines TRBV2 with TRBJ1-4, with no clear D. Germline V gene data show CDR1 as SNHLY and CDR2 as FYNNEI. Trimming left V 7 bases short and J 6 bases short, with 21 bases between. The CDR3 runs to 16 residues. This CDR3 is CASTGIRHSGDEKLFF. Here the CDR3 DNA reads TGTGCCAGCACGGGTATCAGGCATAGTGGGGATGAAAAACTGTTTTTT.

By share, this clone ranks as medium-sized. The J gene is TRBJ2-7, the V gene TRBV6-2 or TRBV6-3; 9 bases align to TRBD1. CDR1 and CDR2 from the germline V gene are MNHEY and SVGEGT. V gave up 0 bases and J gave up 3 bases; unmatched junction bases: 0. The CDR3 runs to 14 residues. The CDR3 DNA reads TGTGCCAGCAGTTACTCGACAGGGGGCTACGAGCAGTACTTC. Its protein is CASSYSTGGYEQYF.

The count of this clone is one. This rearrangement joins TRBV24-1 to TRBJ2-5; TRBD1 aligns across 7 bases. Germline V gives CDR1 KGHDR, CDR2 SFDVKD. V dropped 2 bases and J dropped 3; count of bases not matched to a gene: 5. The CDR3 extends over 15 amino acids. CDR3 loop: CATSDSTGVEETQYF. The CDR3 DNA sequence: TGTGCCACCAGTGATTCAACAGGGGTGGAAGAGACCCAGTACTTC.

With regard to this clone: One end of the junction fails to match germline, which may point to a read error. The chain combines TRBV7-7 with TRBJ2-3; D ambiguous. The germline CDR1 and CDR2 sequences are SSHAT and FNYEAQ (reference sequence). This CDR3 comprises 13 residues. CDR3 loop: CASSRDPTDTQYF. CDR3 bases: TGTGCTAGCAGCCGCGACCCCACAGATACGCAGTATTTT. The variable domain in full, with the rest retrieved from reference TRBV7-7 and TRBJ2-3, is GAGVSQSPRYKVTKRGQDVTLRCDPISSHATLYWYQQALGQGPEFLTYFNYEAQPDKSGLPSDRFSAERPEGSISTLTIQRTEQRDSAMYRCASSRDPTDTQYFGPGTRLTVL.

The chain joins TRBV11-3 to TRBJ1-6, with 9 bases identical to TRBD1. The trim removed 11 bases at V and 7 bases at J, leaving 6 bases unmatched. The V gene's germline CDR1 is SGHNT and CDR2 YENEEA. This CDR3 spans 13 amino acids. The CDR3 is CAVNTGGNSPLHF. Written as DNA, the CDR3 is TGTGCCGTCAACACAGGGGGCAATTCACCCCTCCACTTT.

V is TRBV6-5 and J is TRBJ1-1; D is possibly TRBD1 (5 bases). The CDR3 consists of 14 residues. The germline V gene encodes CDR1 MNHEY and CDR2 SVGAGI. V lost 6 bases, J lost 8 bases, and 19 bases lay in between. Here the CDR3 DNA reads TGTGCCAGCAGCCGGGACGGTATGAATCGGGAAGCTTTCTTT. This encodes CASSRDGMNREAFF.